This T cell receptor beta chain was sequenced for a study of blood T cell repertoires in COVID-19. This clone was observed a single time. This CDR3 has 13 residues. Germline assignment: CDR1 MRHNA and CDR2 SNTAGT. Trimming pared 5 bases from V and 2 bases from J, leaving 6 bases between. Authors' methods: The authors estimated nucleated cell counts from reference gene primer amplification. TCRdb's copy holds only in-frame clones and misses some; the assay was immunoSEQ multiplex PCR. That table is the source of V, J and clone size, and D and trimming were worked out from the DNA. Of some 40,000 clones in the sample, about four fifths were seen once.

The sample was peripheral blood. This sequence joins TRBV6-4 and TRBJ2-2; a weak D match, TRBD1 (5 bases). The clonotype originates from a woman aged 80 or over with acute or convalescent COVID-19. CDR3 coding DNA: TGTGCCAGCAGTCAGGGAAACACCGGGGAGCTGTTTTTT. Amino acid sequence: CASSQGNTGELFF.